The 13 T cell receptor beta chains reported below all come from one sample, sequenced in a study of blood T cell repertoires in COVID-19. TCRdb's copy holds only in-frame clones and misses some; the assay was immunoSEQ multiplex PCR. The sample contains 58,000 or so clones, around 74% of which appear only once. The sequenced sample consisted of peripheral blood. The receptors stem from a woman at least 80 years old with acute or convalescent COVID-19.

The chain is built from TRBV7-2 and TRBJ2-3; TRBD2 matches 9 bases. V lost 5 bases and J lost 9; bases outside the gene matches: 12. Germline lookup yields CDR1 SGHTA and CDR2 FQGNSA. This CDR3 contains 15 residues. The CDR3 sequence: CASSTTSGSPRTQYF. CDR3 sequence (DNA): TGTGCCAGCAGCACTACTAGCGGGTCACCCCGGACGCAGTATTTT.

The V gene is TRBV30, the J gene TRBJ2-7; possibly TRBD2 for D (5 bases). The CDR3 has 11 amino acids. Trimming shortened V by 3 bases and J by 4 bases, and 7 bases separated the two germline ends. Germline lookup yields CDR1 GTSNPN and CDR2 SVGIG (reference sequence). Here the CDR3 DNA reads TGTGCCTGGAGGAGGGAGTACGAGCAGTACTTC. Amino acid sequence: CAWRREYEQYF.

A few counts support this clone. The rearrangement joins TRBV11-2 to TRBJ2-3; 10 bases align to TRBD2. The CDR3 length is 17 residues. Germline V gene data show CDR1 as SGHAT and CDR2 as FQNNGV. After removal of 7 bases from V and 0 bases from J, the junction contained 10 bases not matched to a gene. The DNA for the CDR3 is TGTGCCAGCACCTTTAGCGGGAGGCCCCCTAGCACAGATACGCAGTATTTT. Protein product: CASTFSGRPPSTDTQYF.

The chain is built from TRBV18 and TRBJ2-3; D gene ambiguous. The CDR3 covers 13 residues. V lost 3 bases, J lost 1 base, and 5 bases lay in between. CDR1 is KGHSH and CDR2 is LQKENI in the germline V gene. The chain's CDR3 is CASSPYGTDTQYF. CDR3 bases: TGTGCCAGCTCACCGTATGGCACAGATACGCAGTATTTT.

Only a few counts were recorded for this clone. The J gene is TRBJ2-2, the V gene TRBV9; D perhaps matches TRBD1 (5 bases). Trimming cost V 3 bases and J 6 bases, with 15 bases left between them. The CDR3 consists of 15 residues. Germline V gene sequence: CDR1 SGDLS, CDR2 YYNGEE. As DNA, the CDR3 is TGTGCCAGCAGCGCCGTCCAGGGTATCCCCGGGGAGCTGTTTTTT. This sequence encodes CASSAVQGIPGELFF. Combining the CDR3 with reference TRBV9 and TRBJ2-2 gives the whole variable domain DSGVTQTPKHLITATGQRVTLRCSPRSGDLSVYWYQQSLDQGLQFLIQYYNGEERAKGNILERFSAQQFPDLHSELNLSSLELGDSALYFCASSAVQGIPGELFFGEGSRLTVL.

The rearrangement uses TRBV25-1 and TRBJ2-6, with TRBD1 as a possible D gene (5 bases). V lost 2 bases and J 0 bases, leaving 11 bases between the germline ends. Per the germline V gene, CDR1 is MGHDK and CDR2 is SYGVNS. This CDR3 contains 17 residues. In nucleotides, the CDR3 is TGTGCCAGCAGTGAAGGCAGGGCCGTCTCTGGGGCCAACGTCCTGACTTTC. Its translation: CASSEGRAVSGANVLTF.

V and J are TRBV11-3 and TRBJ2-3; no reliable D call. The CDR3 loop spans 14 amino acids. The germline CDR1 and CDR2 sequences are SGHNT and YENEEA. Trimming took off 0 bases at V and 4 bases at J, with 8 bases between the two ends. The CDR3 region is CASSLEGPPDTQYF. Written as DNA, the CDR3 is TGTGCCAGCAGCTTAGAGGGCCCCCCAGATACGCAGTATTTT.

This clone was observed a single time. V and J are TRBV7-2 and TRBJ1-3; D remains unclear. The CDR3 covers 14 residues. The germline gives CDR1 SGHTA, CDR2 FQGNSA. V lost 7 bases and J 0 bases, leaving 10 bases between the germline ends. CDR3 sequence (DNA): TGTGCCAGCAAAACCGGTAGCTCTGGAAACACCATATATTTT. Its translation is CASKTGSSGNTIYF. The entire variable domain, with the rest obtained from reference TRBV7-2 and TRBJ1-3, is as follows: GAGVSQSPSNKVTEKGKDVELRCDPISGHTALYWYRQSLGQGLEFLIYFQGNSAPDKSGLPSDRFSAERTGGSVSTLTIQRTQQEDSAVYLCASKTGSSGNTIYFGEGSWLTVV.

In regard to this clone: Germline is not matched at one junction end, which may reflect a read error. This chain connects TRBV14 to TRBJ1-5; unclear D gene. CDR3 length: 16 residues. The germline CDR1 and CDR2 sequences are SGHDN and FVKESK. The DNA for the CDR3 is TGTGCCAGCACCCAATTGGGGAGGGAATTTAGGCAGCCCCAGCATTTT. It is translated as CASTQLGREFRQPQHF.

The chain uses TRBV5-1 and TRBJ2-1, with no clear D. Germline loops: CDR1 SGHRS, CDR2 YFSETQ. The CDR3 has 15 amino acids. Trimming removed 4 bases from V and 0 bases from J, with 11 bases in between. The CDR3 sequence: CASSPTNPSYNEQFF. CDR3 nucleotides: TGCGCCAGCAGCCCTACCAATCCCTCCTACAATGAGCAGTTCTTC. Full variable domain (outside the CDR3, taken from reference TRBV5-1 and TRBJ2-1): KAGVTQTPRYLIKTRGQQVTLSCSPISGHRSVSWYQQTPGQGLQFLFEYFSETQRNKGNFPGRFSGRQFSNSRSEMNVSTLELGDSALYLCASSPTNPSYNEQFFGPGTRLTVL.

CDR3 nucleotides: TGTGCCAGCAGGTCCAGAAGTTCATATGGCTACACCTTC. Translated: CASRSRSSYGYTF. The rearrangement uses TRBV28 and TRBJ1-2, with no clear D. CDR3 length: 13 amino acids. The ends were cut back, 6 bases at V and 5 bases at J, with 13 bases in the middle. Germline CDR1 reads MDHEN; CDR2 reads SYDVKM.

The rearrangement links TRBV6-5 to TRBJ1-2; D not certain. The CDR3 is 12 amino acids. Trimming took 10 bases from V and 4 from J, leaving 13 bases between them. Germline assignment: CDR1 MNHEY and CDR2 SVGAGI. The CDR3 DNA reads TGTGCCACCCAAACAGAACCCTATGGCTACACCTTC. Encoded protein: CATQTEPYGYTF.

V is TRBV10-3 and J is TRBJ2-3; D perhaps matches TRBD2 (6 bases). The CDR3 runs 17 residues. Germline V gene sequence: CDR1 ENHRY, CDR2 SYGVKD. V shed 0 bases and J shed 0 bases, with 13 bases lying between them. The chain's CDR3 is CAISESRRGSSTDTQYF. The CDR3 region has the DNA TGTGCCATCAGTGAGTCTAGGCGGGGCTCTAGCACAGATACGCAGTATTTT.